The source of this T cell receptor (beta chain) is a study of metastatic and nonmetastatic thyroid tumors. TCRdb used MiXCR to call clones anew from the PCR reads. The table includes tens of thousands of clones, 25% to 30% detected once. The table lists this clone with a few counts. V was pared by 6 bases and J by 2 bases, with 8 bases between. This CDR3 is built from 14 residues. No treatment had been given to any patient before thyroid surgery. This sequence originates from a female donor with papillary thyroid cancer or a benign thyroid nodule (not recorded which). Some clones in this sample may be carry-over from other donors' samples. The chain couples TRBV12-3 or TRBV12-4 to TRBJ2-6, with D unresolved. Specimen: blood. The chain's CDR3 is CASRLTPGANVLTF. DNA of the CDR3: TGTGCCAGCAGACTAACCCCTGGGGCCAACGTCCTGACTTTC.